This TCR beta chain was documented in a study of T cell responses to AZD1222 COVID-19 vaccine. General study findings and limits: Donors skewed white British and female; clonal diversity was possibly underestimated.

Assay: immunoSEQ multiplex PCR; the TCRdb copy retains only in-frame clones and omits some. This sample yields around 160,000 clones, of which 85% to 95% are seen a single time; roughly 2% belongs to the top ten. The germline V gene has CDR1 MNHEY and CDR2 SVGEGT. CDR3 length equals 16 residues. V lost 5 bases to trimming and J lost 1 base; unmatched junction nucleotides: 10. A note on this clone: Its antigen remains unidentified.

The sequences come from peripheral blood, collected on day 0 of AZD1222 vaccination. The V call is TRBV6-2 or TRBV6-3, the J call TRBJ2-5; 7 nucleotides agree with TRBD2. The origin of this receptor is an adult in good health. This chain's CDR3 is CASSHALGLPQETQYF. The CDR3 DNA is TGTGCCAGCAGTCACGCCTTGGGACTACCCCAAGAGACCCAGTACTTC.